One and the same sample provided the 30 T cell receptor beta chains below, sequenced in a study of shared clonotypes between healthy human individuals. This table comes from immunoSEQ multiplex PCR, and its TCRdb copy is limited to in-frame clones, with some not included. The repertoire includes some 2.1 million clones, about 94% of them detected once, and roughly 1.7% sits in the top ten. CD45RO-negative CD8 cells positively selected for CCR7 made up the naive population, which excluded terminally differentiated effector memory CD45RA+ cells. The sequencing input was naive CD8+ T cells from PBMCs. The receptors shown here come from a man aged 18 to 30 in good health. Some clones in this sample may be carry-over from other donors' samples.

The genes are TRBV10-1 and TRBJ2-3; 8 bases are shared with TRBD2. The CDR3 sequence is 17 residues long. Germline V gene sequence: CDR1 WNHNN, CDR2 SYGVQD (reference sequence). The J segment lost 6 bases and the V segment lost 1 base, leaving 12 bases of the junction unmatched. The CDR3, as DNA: TGCGCCAGCAGTGAGTGGGAGCGTAGCGGGGTCCTGGATACGCAGTATTTT. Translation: CASSEWERSGVLDTQYF.

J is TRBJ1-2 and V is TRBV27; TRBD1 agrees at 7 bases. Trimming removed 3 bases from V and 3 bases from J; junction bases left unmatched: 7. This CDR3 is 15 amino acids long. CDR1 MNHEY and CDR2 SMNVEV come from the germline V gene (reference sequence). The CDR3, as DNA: TGTGCCAGCAGTTTCTCTCTCGGGACAGACTATGGCTACACCTTC. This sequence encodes CASSFSLGTDYGYTF.

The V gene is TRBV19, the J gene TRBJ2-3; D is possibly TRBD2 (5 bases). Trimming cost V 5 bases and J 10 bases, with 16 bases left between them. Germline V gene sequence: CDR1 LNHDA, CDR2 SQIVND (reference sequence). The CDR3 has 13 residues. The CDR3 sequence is CASSLVVRAAQYF. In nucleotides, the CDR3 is TGTGCCAGTAGTTTAGTTGTGAGGGCGGCGCAGTATTTT.

This CDR3 reads CASSLLGDNEQFF. CDR3 DNA: TGTGCCAGTAGTCTGTTAGGGGACAATGAGCAGTTCTTC. The chain joins TRBV19 to TRBJ2-1; D possibly corresponds to TRBD1 (5 bases). This CDR3 has 13 amino acids. Germline V gives CDR1 LNHDA, CDR2 SQIVND (reference sequence). Trimming shortened V by 5 bases and J by 5 bases, and 10 bases separated the two germline ends.

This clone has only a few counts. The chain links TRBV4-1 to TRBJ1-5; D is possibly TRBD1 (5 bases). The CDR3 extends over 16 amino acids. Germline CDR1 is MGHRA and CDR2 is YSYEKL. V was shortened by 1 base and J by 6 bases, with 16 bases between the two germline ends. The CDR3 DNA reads TGCGCCAGCAGCCAAGGTCCGGTCTTGGGGGGTCAGCCCCAGCATTTT. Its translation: CASSQGPVLGGQPQHF.

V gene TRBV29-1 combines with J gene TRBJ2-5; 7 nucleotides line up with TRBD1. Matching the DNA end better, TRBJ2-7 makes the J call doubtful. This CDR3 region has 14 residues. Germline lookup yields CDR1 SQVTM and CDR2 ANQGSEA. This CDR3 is CSVEGGQSVSEQYF. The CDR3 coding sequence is TGCAGCGTTGAAGGGGGACAGTCCGTGAGCGAGCAGTACTTC.

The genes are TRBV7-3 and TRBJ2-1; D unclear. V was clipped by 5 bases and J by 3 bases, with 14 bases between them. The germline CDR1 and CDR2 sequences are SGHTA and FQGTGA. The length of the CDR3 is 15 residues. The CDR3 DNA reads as TGTGCCAGCAGCCCGGACGGATACGGCTACAATGAGCAGTTCTTC. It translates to CASSPDGYGYNEQFF.

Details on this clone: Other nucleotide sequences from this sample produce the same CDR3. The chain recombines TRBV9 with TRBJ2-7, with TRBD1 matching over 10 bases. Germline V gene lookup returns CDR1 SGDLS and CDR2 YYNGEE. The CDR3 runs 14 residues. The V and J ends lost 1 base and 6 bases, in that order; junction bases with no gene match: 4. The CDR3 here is CASSVTGTGAEQYF. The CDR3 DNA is TGTGCCAGCAGCGTAACCGGGACAGGGGCCGAGCAGTACTTC.

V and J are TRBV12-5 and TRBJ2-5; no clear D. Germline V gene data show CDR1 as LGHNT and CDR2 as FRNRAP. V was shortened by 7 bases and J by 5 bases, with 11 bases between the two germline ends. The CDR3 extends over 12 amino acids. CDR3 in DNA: TGTGCTAGTGCCGAGGACGTGGAGACCCAGTACTTC. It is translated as CASAEDVETQYF.

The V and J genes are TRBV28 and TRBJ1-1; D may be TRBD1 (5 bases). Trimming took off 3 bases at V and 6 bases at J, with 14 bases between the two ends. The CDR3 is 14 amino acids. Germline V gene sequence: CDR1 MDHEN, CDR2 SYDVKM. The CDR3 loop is CASSFRGPVPEAFF. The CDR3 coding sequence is TGTGCCAGCAGTTTCCGGGGACCTGTACCTGAAGCTTTCTTT.

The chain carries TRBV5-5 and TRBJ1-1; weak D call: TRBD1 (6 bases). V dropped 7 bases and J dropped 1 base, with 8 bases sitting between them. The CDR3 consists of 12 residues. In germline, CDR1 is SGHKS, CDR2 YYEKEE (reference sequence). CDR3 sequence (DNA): TGTGCCAGCCACAGGGAGAACACTGAAGCTTTCTTT. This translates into CASHRENTEAFF.

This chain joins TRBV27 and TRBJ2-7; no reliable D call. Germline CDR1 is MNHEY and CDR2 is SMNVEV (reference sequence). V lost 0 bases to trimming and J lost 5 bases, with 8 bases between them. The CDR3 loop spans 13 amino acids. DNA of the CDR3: TGTGCCAGCAGTTTATCTAGCCCGGACGAGCAGTACTTC. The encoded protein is CASSLSSPDEQYF.

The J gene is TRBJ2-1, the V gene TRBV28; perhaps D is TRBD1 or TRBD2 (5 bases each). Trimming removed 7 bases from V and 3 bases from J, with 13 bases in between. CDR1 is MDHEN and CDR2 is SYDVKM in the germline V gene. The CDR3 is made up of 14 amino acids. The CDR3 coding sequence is TGTGCCAGCAATTGGGGGACCCTCTACAATGAGCAGTTCTTC. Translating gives CASNWGTLYNEQFF.

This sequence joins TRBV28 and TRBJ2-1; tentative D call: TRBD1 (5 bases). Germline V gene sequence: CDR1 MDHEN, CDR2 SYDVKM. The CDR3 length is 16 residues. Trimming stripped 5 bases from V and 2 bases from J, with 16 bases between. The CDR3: CASSPRAPLTYNEQFF. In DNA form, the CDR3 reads TGTGCCAGCAGTCCCAGGGCCCCCCTAACCTACAATGAGCAGTTCTTC.

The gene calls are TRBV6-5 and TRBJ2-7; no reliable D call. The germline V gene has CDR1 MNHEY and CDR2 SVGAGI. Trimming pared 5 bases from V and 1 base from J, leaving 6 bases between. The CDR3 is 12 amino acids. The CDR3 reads CASSQRSYEQYF. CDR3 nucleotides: TGTGCCAGCAGTCAGCGTTCCTACGAGCAGTACTTC.

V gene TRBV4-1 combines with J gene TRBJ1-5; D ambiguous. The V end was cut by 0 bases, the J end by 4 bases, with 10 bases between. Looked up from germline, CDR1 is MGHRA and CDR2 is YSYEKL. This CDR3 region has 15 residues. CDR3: CASSQDRLFNQPQHF. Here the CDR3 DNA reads TGCGCCAGCAGCCAAGACAGACTTTTTAATCAGCCCCAGCATTTT.

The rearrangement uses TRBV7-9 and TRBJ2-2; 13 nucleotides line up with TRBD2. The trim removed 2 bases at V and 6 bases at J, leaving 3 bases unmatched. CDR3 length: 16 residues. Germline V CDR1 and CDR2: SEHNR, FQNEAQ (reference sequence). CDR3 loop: CASSLWTSGRPGELFF. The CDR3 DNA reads TGTGCCAGCAGCTTATGGACTAGCGGGAGACCCGGGGAGCTGTTTTTT.

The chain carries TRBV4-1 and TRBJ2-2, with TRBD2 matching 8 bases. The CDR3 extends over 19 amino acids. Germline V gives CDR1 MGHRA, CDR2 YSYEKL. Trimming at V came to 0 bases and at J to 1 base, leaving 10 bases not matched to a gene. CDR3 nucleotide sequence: TGCGCCAGCAGCCAAGAGGGTATGCTAACTAGCGGGAACACCGGGGAGCTGTTTTTT. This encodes CASSQEGMLTSGNTGELFF.

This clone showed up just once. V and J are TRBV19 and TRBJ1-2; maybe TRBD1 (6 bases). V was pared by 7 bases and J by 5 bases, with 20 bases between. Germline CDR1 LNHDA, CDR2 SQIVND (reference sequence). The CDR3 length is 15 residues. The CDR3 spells CASTSGRGGVYGYTF. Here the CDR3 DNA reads TGTGCCAGTACGTCTGGGAGAGGGGGAGTATATGGCTACACCTTC.

The CDR3 sequence is CAWTRAGGYNSPLHF. The CDR3 region has the DNA TGTGCCTGGACACGGGCAGGGGGCTATAATTCACCCCTCCACTTT. The V call is TRBV30, the J call TRBJ1-6, with TRBD1 matching 7 bases. The CDR3 sequence is 15 residues long. The V and J ends lost 4 bases and 3 bases, in that order; junction bases with no gene match: 6. CDR1 is GTSNPN and CDR2 is SVGIG in the germline V gene (reference sequence).

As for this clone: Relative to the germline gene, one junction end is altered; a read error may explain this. This CDR3 is CASSLAAGQETQYF. The CDR3, as DNA: TGCGCCAGCAGCTTAGCGGCAGGTCAAGAGACCCAGTACTTC. The rearrangement uses TRBV7-8 and TRBJ2-5, with D maybe TRBD2 (6 bases). The V gene's germline CDR1 is SGHVS and CDR2 FQNEAQ. The CDR3 sequence is 14 residues long.

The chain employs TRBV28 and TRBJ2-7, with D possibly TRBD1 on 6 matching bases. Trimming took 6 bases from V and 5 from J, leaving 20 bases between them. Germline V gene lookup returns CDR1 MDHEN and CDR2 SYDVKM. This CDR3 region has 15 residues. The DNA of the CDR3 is TGTGCCAGCAGACTAGACAGGTTCGGGTCCAACGAGCAGTACTTC. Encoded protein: CASRLDRFGSNEQYF.

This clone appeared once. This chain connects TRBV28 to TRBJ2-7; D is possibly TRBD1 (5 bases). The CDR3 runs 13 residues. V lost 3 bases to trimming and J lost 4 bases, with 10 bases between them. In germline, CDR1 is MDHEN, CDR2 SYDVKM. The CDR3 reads CASSFNSGYEQYF. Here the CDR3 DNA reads TGTGCCAGCAGTTTTAACTCAGGGTACGAGCAGTACTTC.

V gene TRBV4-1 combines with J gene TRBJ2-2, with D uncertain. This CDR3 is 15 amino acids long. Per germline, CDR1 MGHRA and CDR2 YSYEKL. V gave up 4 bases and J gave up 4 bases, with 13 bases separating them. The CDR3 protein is CASSPRADFTGELFF. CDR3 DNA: TGCGCCAGCAGCCCTCGAGCAGATTTCACCGGGGAGCTGTTTTTT.

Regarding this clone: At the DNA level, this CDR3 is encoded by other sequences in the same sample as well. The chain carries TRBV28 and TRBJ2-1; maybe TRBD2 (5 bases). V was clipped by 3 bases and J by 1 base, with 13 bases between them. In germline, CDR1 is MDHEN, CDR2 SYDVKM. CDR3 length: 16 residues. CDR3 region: CASSFLTSGSYNEQFF. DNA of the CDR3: TGTGCCAGCAGTTTTCTAACCAGCGGTTCCTACAATGAGCAGTTCTTC.

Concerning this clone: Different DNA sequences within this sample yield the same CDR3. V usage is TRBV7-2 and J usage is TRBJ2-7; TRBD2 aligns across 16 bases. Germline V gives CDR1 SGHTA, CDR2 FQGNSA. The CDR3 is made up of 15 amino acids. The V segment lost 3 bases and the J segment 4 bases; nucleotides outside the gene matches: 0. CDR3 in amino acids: CASSLGLAGGYEQYF. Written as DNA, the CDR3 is TGTGCCAGCAGCTTGGGACTAGCGGGAGGGTACGAGCAGTACTTC.

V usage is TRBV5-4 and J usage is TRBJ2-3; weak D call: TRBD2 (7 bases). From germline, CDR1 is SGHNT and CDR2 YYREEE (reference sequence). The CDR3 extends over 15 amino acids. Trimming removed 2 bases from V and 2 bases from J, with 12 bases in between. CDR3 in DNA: TGTGCCAGCAGCTTATGGGGGGGCTACACAGATACGCAGTATTTT. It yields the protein CASSLWGGYTDTQYF.

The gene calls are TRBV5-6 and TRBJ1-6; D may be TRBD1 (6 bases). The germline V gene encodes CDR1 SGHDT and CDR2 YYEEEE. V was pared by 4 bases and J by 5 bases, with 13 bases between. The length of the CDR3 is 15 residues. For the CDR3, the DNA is TGTGCCAGCAGCCCCCGGGGACAAAATAATTCACCCCTCCACTTT. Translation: CASSPRGQNNSPLHF.

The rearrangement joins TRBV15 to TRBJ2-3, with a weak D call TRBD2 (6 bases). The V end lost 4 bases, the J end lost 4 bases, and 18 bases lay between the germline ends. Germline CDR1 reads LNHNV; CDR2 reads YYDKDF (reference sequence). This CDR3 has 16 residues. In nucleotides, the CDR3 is TGTGCCACCAGCACCCGACTAGTAGGTAGAGCAGATACGCAGTATTTT. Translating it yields CATSTRLVGRADTQYF.

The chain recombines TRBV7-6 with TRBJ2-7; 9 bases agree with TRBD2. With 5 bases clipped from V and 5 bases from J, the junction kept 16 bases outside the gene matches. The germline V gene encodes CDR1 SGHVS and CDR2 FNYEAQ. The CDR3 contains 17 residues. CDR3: CASSTPVRLAGTHEQYF. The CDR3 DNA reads TGTGCCAGCAGCACGCCGGTGCGTCTAGCGGGAACGCACGAGCAGTACTTC.